This TCR beta chain was sequenced during a study of blood T cell repertoires in COVID-19. As originally analysed: The assay estimated nucleated cells by amplifying reference gene primers. Some clones are missing from TCRdb's copy, which holds only in-frame ones; the method was immunoSEQ multiplex PCR. V and J calls and clone size are given by that table; D and trimming were obtained from the DNA. Of over 70,000 clones listed, around 80% are singletons. Germline CDR1 reads MNHEY; CDR2 reads SVGAGI. The CDR3 is 13 amino acids. Trimming removed 7 bases from V and 8 bases from J, with 12 bases in between.

Sequencing was performed on peripheral blood. The genes are TRBV6-5 and TRBJ1-6; D might be TRBD1 (5 bases). This TCR derives from a man between 65 and 85 years old with acute or convalescent COVID-19. The CDR3 coding sequence is TGTGCCAGCAAAAGGGGTGGTGATTCACCCCTCCACTTT. It yields the protein CASKRGGDSPLHF.